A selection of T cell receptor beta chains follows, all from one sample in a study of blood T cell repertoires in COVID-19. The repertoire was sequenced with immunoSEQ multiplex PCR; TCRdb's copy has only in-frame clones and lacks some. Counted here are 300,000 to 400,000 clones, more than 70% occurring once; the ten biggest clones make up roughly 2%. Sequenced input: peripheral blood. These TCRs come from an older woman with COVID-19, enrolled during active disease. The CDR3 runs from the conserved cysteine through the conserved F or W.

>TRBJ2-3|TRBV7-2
CASSPRGYQATDTQYF
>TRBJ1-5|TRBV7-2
CASSLAVGTFNQPQHF
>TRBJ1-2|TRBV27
CASSNRGGYGYTF
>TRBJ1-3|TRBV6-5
CASRTTGDSGNTIYF
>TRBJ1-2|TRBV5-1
CASSPGTAGEGYTF
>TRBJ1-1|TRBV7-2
CASSLDKGMTEAFF
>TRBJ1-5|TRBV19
CASTLLGDQPQHF
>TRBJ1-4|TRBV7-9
CASSLHTGVGEKLFF
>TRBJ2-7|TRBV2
CASRKTAGQTYEQYF
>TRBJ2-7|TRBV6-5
CASRTSGSYEQYF
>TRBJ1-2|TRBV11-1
CASSLGQGYGYTF
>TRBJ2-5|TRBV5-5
CASSWDRGYSGGQETQYF
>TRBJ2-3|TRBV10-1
CASSEPTSGGVQDTQYF
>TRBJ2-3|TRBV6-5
CASSYAGANTDTQYF
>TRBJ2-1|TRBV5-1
CASSLGQPGLAGLEFF
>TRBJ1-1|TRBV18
CASTMDTEAFF
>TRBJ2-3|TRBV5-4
CASSSPTGLSTDTQYF
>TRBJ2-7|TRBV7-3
CASSFQDSYEQYF
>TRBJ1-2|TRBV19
CASSTPGGPYGYTF
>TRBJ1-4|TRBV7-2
CASSIPGQGREKLFF
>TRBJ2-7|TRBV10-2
CASSELSPRGYEQYF
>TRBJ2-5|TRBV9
CASSVVAGGRETQYF
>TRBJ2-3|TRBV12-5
CASGYGGTTDTQYF
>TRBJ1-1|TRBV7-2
CASSLAGENTEAFF
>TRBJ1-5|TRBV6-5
CASRPGSGNQPQHF
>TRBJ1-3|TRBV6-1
CASSDGQISGNTIYF
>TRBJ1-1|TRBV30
CATQTGGGHRATEAFF
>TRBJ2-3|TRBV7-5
CVRSLAPRLGGRSDTQYF
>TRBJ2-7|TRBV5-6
CASSSGRQGFYEQYF
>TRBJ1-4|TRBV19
CASSIRSRATNEKLFF
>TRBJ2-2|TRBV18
CASSLSSGELFF
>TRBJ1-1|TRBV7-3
CASSLMGQGMGKTEAFF
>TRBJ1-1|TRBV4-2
CASSREPGDSEAFF
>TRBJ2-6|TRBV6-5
CASSSGGVSGANVLTF
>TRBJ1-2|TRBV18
CASSRETGGDYGYTF
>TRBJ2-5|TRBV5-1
CASKVRETQYF
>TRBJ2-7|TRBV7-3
CASSLTGGTYEQYF
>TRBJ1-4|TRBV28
CASSRGAGNLGEKLFF
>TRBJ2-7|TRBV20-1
CSASPGGGEQYF
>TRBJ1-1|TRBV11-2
CASSPHRGGTEAFF
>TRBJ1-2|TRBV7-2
CASSMGQGFFYGYTF
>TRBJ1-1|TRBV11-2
CASSFAMVSGTEAFF
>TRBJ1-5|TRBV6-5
CASSYSPGASQPQHF
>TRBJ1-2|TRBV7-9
CASSPPGDGYTF
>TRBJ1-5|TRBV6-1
CASSEGQGSQPQHF
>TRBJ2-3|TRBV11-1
CASSLFSGGGPGTQYF
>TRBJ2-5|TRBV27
CASSLSKVTSGGADPAVETQYF
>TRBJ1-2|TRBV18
CASSPRGADPSGYTF
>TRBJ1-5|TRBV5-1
CASSLSGQGNNQPQHF
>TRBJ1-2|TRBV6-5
CASRGREENYGYTF
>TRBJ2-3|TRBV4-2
CASSQDSGFTDTQYF
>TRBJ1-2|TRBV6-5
CASRPGEYYGYTF
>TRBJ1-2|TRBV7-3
CASSLNGQNYGYTF
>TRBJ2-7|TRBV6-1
CASSGGQLTFSYEQYF
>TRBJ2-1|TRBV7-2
CASSPPGQTLREQFF
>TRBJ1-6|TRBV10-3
CAISANRQGWNSPLHF
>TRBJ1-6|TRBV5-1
CASSPGTVDESYNSPLHF
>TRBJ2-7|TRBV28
CASRSDNSYEQYF
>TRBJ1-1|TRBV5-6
CASSLGTDNTEAFF